A selection of T cell receptor beta chains follows, all from one sample in a study of low-dose radiotherapy and immunotherapy resistance in tumors. TCRdb itself ran the reads through MiXCR, one entry per CDR3 protein. The sample yields about 30,000 distinct CDR3 sequences, 45% to 50% seen once. The specimen comprised PBMCs, sampled after low-dose radiotherapy plus immunotherapy. All receptors derive from a male donor with gallbladder cancer. Both conserved end residues are part of each CDR3. A D gene is named only where the DNA matches it firmly. Where a row states a size, it is once, few, many or the class of an expanded clone; other rows omit it.

TRBJ2-1 TRBD2 - TRBV7-9 TGTGCCAGCAGCTTAGTCGGACTAGCGACCCAGCATGAGCAGTTCTTC CASSLVGLATQHEQFF
TRBJ2-1 - - TRBV24-1 TGTGCCACCAGTGACTCTGGACAGAGCCTCTACAATGAGCAGTTCTTC CATSDSGQSLYNEQFF
TRBJ2-3 - - TRBV11-2 TGTGCCAGCAGCTTAGCCGGGGATACAGATACGCAGTATTTT CASSLAGDTDTQYF
TRBJ2-7 TRBD1 many TRBV5-1 TGCGCCAGCAGCTCCGCGACAGGGCTTTATCCCTACGAGCAGTACTTC CASSSATGLYPYEQYF
TRBJ1-4 - - TRBV27 TGTGCCAGCAGTTTGCTAGCGGGTAATGAAAAACTGTTTTTT CASSLLAGNEKLFF
TRBJ2-5 TRBD1 - TRBV27 TGTGCCAGCAGTTTATTTGGACAGGGGGCGCAAGAGACCCAGTACTTC CASSLFGQGAQETQYF
TRBJ2-7 - - TRBV28 TGTGCCAGCAGTTTCGAGGAAAGCTACGAGCAGTACTTC CASSFEESYEQYF
TRBJ2-2 - - TRBV10-1 TGCGCCAGCAGTGGTTGGCAGAAGAACACCGGGGAGCTGTTTTTT CASSGWQKNTGELFF
TRBJ2-7 TRBD1 - TRBV6-1 TGTGCCAGCAGTGAAGTTCGTTTTTTTGCAAAGGGGGCGCGATTACATCCCGAGCAGTACTTC CASSEVRFFAKGARLHPEQYF
TRBJ1-1 - - TRBV6-5 TGTGCCAGCAGTTTGGGACCGGGTATGACCATGAACACTGAAGCTTTCTTT CASSLGPGMTMNTEAFF
TRBJ2-3 - many TRBV30 TGTGCCTGGGGACCTTATGATACGCAGTATTTT CAWGPYDTQYF
TRBJ2-5 - many TRBV20-1 TGCAGTGCTACCCTGGACCTAGGGGAGACCCAGTACTTC CSATLDLGETQYF
TRBJ2-5 - - TRBV2 TGTGCCAGCAGTGAACACGGGATTGGCGAGACCCAGTACTTC CASSEHGIGETQYF
TRBJ1-5 - - TRBV19 TGTGCCAGTAAGGTCCGGAAGGCAGGGGTAGTTGATCAGCCCCAGCATTTT CASKVRKAGVVDQPQHF
TRBJ1-1 - - TRBV21-1 TGTGCCAGCCCCCTCGAGGGTGAAGCTTTCTTT CASPLEGEAFF
TRBJ2-7 TRBD2 few TRBV9 TGTGCCAGCAGCGACGGGGGGGGTCGCCACGAGCAGTACTTC CASSDGGGRHEQYF
TRBJ1-1 - - TRBV28 TGTGCCAGCAGTCCCATGGGACGGCAGAAGAACACTGAAGCTTTCTTT CASSPMGRQKNTEAFF
TRBJ2-2 TRBD1 once TRBV12-3/TRBV12-4 TGTGCCAGCAGTCCCGACAGGGAAATCGGGGAGCTGTTTTTT CASSPDREIGELFF
TRBJ2-2 TRBD2 medium-sized TRBV7-3 TGTGCCAGCAGCAGTAGCGGGAGTAGCACCGGGGAGCTGTTTTTT CASSSSGSSTGELFF
TRBJ2-1 TRBD2 medium-sized TRBV28 TGTGCCAGCAAGCGGGCGGGGGGGAATGAGCAGTTCTTC CASKRAGGNEQFF
TRBJ1-4 - - TRBV28 TGTGCCAGCAGCCCTTATGGGTCAGGGGCTAGAAAACTGTTTTTT CASSPYGSGARKLFF
TRBJ1-2 - many TRBV20-1 TGCAGTGCTACCCCTGGGACCCTTGGGGGCTATGGCTACACCTTC CSATPGTLGGYGYTF
TRBJ2-7 TRBD2 - TRBV5-3 TGTGCCAGCAGCTTGGAGGGCTCGGCGGGAGCCTACGAGCAGTACTTC CASSLEGSAGAYEQYF
TRBJ2-1 TRBD2 - TRBV28 TGTGCCAGCAGAGGGAGCGGGGGGCGCTACAATGAGCAGTTCTTC CASRGSGGRYNEQFF
TRBJ1-2 TRBD1 many TRBV3-1 TGTGCCAGCAGCCAAGATTTCCGGGACAGGGGTGTCTATGGCTACACCTTC CASSQDFRDRGVYGYTF
TRBJ1-6 - - TRBV28 TGTGCCAGCACACCGCGGTCTTTCGCATATAATTCACCCCTCCACTTT CASTPRSFAYNSPLHF
TRBJ2-3 - - TRBV7-2 TGTGCCAGCAGACCCTCCGGGCCAGACATGAATACGCAGTATTTT CASRPSGPDMNTQYF
TRBJ1-1 TRBD1 - TRBV9 TGTGCCAGCAGCCCAGGGACAGGGGACGGGGCTGAAGCTTTCTTT CASSPGTGDGAEAFF
TRBJ2-7 - many TRBV27 TGTGCCACCTCATCCGGGTCACAGTTCGAGCAGTACTTC CATSSGSQFEQYF
TRBJ2-7 - - TRBV28 TGTGCCAGCAGTTTGGGGGTTCCCCGAACAATCTACGAGCAGTACTTC CASSLGVPRTIYEQYF
TRBJ2-4 TRBD2 many TRBV2 TGTGCCAGCAGGTCCGGGACTAGCGTCGACATTCAGTACTTC CASRSGTSVDIQYF
TRBJ2-2 TRBD1 - TRBV12-3/TRBV12-4 TGTGCCAGCACGGTGGGGGACAGGGTCGTCACCGGGGAGCTGTTTTTT CASTVGDRVVTGELFF
TRBJ2-3 TRBD2 many TRBV4-1 TGCGCCAGCAGCCATCGCGGACTAGCGGGAGAGAGCACAGATACGCAGTATTTT CASSHRGLAGESTDTQYF
TRBJ1-5 TRBD1 - TRBV28 TGTGCCAGCAGTTTAACCAGGGGGCTAGATCAGCCCCAGCATTTT CASSLTRGLDQPQHF
TRBJ2-7 - medium-sized TRBV6-6 TGTGCCAGCAGCGGGAGTTGGTCCGAGCAGTACTTC CASSGSWSEQYF
TRBJ2-3 - many TRBV28 TGTGCCACCAAACTTGGGACACCCTCAGATACGCAGTATTTT CATKLGTPSDTQYF
TRBJ1-1 - - TRBV30 TGTGCCTGGATCATAAGTTTGAACACTGAAGCTTTCTTT CAWIISLNTEAFF
TRBJ1-2 TRBD1 - TRBV5-1 TGCGCCAGCAGCGCAAACACCGGGACAGGGACCGGCTACACCTTC CASSANTGTGTGYTF
TRBJ1-4 - - TRBV2 TGTGCCAGCAGTGAAGTCGCAACAGGGAGGGAAAAACTGTTTTTT CASSEVATGREKLFF
TRBJ2-7 TRBD2 few TRBV28 TGTGCCGTTACCGAAGGGACTAGCGGGAGTTTCTACGAGCAGTACTTC CAVTEGTSGSFYEQYF
TRBJ2-2 TRBD1 many TRBV5-1 TGCGCCAGCACCCCGACAGGGTTCAACACCGGGGAGCTGTTTTTT CASTPTGFNTGELFF
TRBJ2-1 TRBD2 - TRBV19 TGTGCCAGTAGGGTGACTAGCGGGCTTCGTGAGCAGTTCTTC CASRVTSGLREQFF
TRBJ1-4 TRBD1 medium-sized TRBV6-1 TGTGCCAGCAGCCGGGACAGGGCAAACGAAAAACTGTTTTTT CASSRDRANEKLFF
TRBJ2-1 - - TRBV5-1 TGCGCCAGCAGCTCGGGTGGTGGCTATTCCTACAATGAGCAGTTCTTC CASSSGGGYSYNEQFF
TRBJ2-5 - - TRBV20-1 TGCAGTGCTAGAGATACGGCGCAGGGGACCCAGTACTTC CSARDTAQGTQYF
TRBJ2-3 - - TRBV20-1 TGCAGTGCTGAGGAGGGCCTGGAGTTGGCAGATACGCAGTATTTT CSAEEGLELADTQYF
TRBJ2-1 - - TRBV28 TGTGCCAGCAGTCGGCCCCTGGGGTACTACAATGAGCAGTTCTTC CASSRPLGYYNEQFF
TRBJ1-6 TRBD1 many TRBV25-1 TGTGCCAGCAGTGATGGACAGGGCAGCAATTCACCCCTCCACTTT CASSDGQGSNSPLHF
TRBJ2-2 TRBD2 once TRBV12-3/TRBV12-4 TGTGCCAGCAGTATATTAGCGGGAGGGCCCCCCGGGGAGCTGTTTTTT CASSILAGGPPGELFF
TRBJ2-7 TRBD2 many TRBV11-2 TGTGCCAGCAGCTTCGGCGGGAGGTACCCCGAGCAGTACTTC CASSFGGRYPEQYF